Listed below are T cell receptor beta chains from one sample, sequenced in a study of blood T cell repertoires in COVID-19. This table comes from immunoSEQ multiplex PCR, and its TCRdb copy is limited to in-frame clones, with some not included. This table holds about 280,000 clones, roughly 80% found once. What was sequenced was PBMCs or T cells enriched from blood (not recorded which). These receptors all come from a man aged 40-50 years who had been exposed to COVID-19. CDR3s include the opening cysteine and the closing phenylalanine or tryptophan. The D gene is left open where the match is weak. Not every row has a clone size; where given, it reads once, few, many or a size class.

TRBV2	14	TRBJ2-7	.	.	TGTGCCAGCAGTGTCTGGGGCATCGGCTACGAGCAGTACTTC	CASSVWGIGYEQYF
TRBV7-2	14	TRBJ1-5	TRBD1	.	TGTGCCAGCAGCTTAACAGGGGGCGATCAGCCCCAGCATTTT	CASSLTGGDQPQHF
TRBV6-5	11	TRBJ2-7	.	.	TGTGCCAGCACCGCGGGGCGCGAGCAGTACTTC	CASTAGREQYF
TRBV15	15	TRBJ1-2	TRBD1	.	TGTGCCACCAGCAGAGTCACAGGGGGCAGAGATGGCTACACCTTC	CATSRVTGGRDGYTF
TRBV9	14	TRBJ2-7	.	.	TGTGCCAGCAGCCCCCGACAGGATTATGGGGGGCAGTACTTC	CASSPRQDYGGQYF
TRBV27	15	TRBJ1-2	.	.	TGTGCCAGCAGTTTTGGGGAGCCACGCTTGGGTGGCTACACCTTC	CASSFGEPRLGGYTF
TRBV18	13	TRBJ2-5	.	.	TGTGCCAGCTCACCCACACACCAAGAGACCCAGTACTTC	CASSPTHQETQYF
TRBV11-2	16	TRBJ2-1	.	.	TGTGCCAGCAGCCAAAGACTGGACGGGGTCGGTAATGAGCAGTTCTTC	CASSQRLDGVGNEQFF
TRBV18	17	TRBJ2-5	TRBD1	.	TGTGCCAGCTCACCACCGGCAGGACAGGGGCCCCAAGAGACCCAGTACTTC	CASSPPAGQGPQETQYF
TRBV29-1	12	TRBJ1-2	TRBD1	few	TGCAGCGCGGGGACAGGCGCTGGGGGCTACACCTTC	CSAGTGAGGYTF
TRBV19	18	TRBJ2-1	TRBD2	.	TGTGCCAGTAGCGAGGGACTAGCGGGAGGTCTCTCCTACAATGAGCAGTTCTTC	CASSEGLAGGLSYNEQFF
TRBV7-9	14	TRBJ2-7	TRBD1	.	TGTGCCAGCAGCCCTCGGACAGGGAGTTACGAGCAGTACTTC	CASSPRTGSYEQYF
TRBV25-1	13	TRBJ1-1	TRBD1	.	TGTGCCAGCAGTGCGTACAGGGGCTTTGAAGCTTTCTTT	CASSAYRGFEAFF